A selection of T cell receptor beta chains follows, all from one sample in a study of blood T cell repertoires in COVID-19. Assay used: immunoSEQ multiplex PCR; TCRdb lists only in-frame clones, some missing. This table holds a few hundred thousand clones, about 87% found once. Sequenced input: PBMCs or T cells enriched from blood (not recorded which). The receptors originated from a woman aged 45-65 years who had recovered from COVID-19. Both conserved end residues are part of each CDR3. The order of the fields is clone size, V gene, J gene, D gene, CDR3 protein, CDR3 DNA. A D gene is named only where the DNA matches it firmly. Only some rows state a clone size, as once, few, many or a class for expanded clones.

>.|TRBV5-1|TRBJ1-2|.
CASSSSDGKANYGYTF
TGCGCCAGCAGCTCGTCGGACGGGAAAGCTAACTATGGCTACACCTTC
>.|TRBV4-1|TRBJ1-3|.
CASSQTAGDTIYF
TGCGCCAGCAGCCAGACGGCCGGGGACACCATATATTTT
>few|TRBV5-4|TRBJ1-6|TRBD1
CASSLRTGASYNSPLHF
TGTGCCAGCAGCTTGCGGACAGGTGCATCCTATAATTCACCCCTCCACTTT
>.|TRBV4-1|TRBJ2-7|.
CASSQAEFLPSEQYF
TGCGCCAGCAGCCAAGCGGAGTTCCTCCCCTCCGAGCAGTACTTC
>.|TRBV27|TRBJ1-5|.
CASSPGGPNNQPQHF
TGTGCCAGCAGCCCGGGGGGGCCAAACAATCAGCCCCAGCATTTT
>once|TRBV24-1|TRBJ2-1|.
CATSDRQGTISYNEQFF
TGTGCCACCAGTGATAGGCAGGGGACCATCTCCTACAATGAGCAGTTCTTC
>.|TRBV21-1|TRBJ1-5|.
CASSNFMGQGDNQPQHF
TGTGCCAGCAGCAATTTTATGGGACAGGGAGACAATCAGCCCCAGCATTTT
>few|TRBV7-2|TRBJ1-5|TRBD1
CASSLWTGDQPQHF
TGTGCCAGCAGCTTATGGACAGGGGATCAGCCCCAGCATTTT
>once|TRBV5-4|TRBJ1-2|.
CASSNGVTGDYGYTF
TGTGCCAGCAGTAATGGAGTGACGGGAGACTATGGCTACACCTTC
>.|TRBV6-5|TRBJ2-6|TRBD1
CASSRGTDGANVLTF
TGTGCCAGCAGTAGGGGGACAGATGGGGCCAACGTCCTGACTTTC
>.|TRBV7-2|TRBJ1-2|.
CASSLRDNYGYTF
TGTGCCAGCAGCTTACGGGATAACTATGGCTACACCTTC
>.|TRBV28|TRBJ2-2|.
CASSHRTVGELFF
TGTGCCAGCAGTCACAGGACAGTCGGGGAGCTGTTTTTT
>once|TRBV7-2|TRBJ2-5|TRBD2
CASSSPSGLFYF
TGTGCCAGCAGCTCACCTAGCGGCCTTTTTTACTTC
>.|TRBV27|TRBJ1-2|.
CASSLRGSYGYTF
TGTGCCAGCAGTTTACGGGGGTCCTATGGCTACACCTTC
>few|TRBV23-1|TRBJ1-5|.
CASSNTGQPQHF
TGCGCCAGCAGTAATACAGGTCAGCCCCAGCATTTT
>.|TRBV19|TRBJ1-2|TRBD1
CASSQPTGGYGYTF
TGTGCCAGTAGTCAGCCGACAGGGGGCTATGGCTACACCTTC
>.|TRBV6-1|TRBJ2-7|.
CASSEPQGGHEQYF
TGTGCCAGCAGTGAACCCCAGGGCGGACACGAGCAGTACTTC
>.|TRBV6-5|TRBJ1-6|.
CASSYLGGYSPLHF
TGTGCCAGCAGTTACCTAGGGGGTTATTCACCCCTCCACTTT
>.|TRBV6-5|TRBJ2-2|TRBD2
CASRKRGGPAGELFF
TGTGCCAGCAGGAAGCGGGGGGGACCCGCCGGGGAGCTGTTTTTT
>few|TRBV30|TRBJ2-3|TRBD2
CAWGTSGGYTQYF
TGTGCCTGGGGGACTAGCGGGGGATATACGCAGTATTTT
>.|TRBV18|TRBJ1-1|TRBD1
CASSPLPRDSEAFF
TGTGCCAGCTCACCACTCCCCCGGGACAGTGAAGCTTTCTTT
>.|TRBV10-3|TRBJ1-1|.
CAIRQGLGETEAFF
TGTGCCATCAGACAAGGGCTCGGGGAGACTGAAGCTTTCTTT
>.|TRBV7-3|TRBJ2-3|TRBD2
CASRSGGALADTQYF
TGTGCCAGCAGATCCGGGGGGGCTCTGGCAGATACGCAGTATTTT
>.|TRBV7-9|TRBJ1-4|.
CASSIINEKLFF
TGTGCCAGCTCCATTATAAATGAAAAACTGTTTTTT
>.|TRBV3-1/TRBV3-2|TRBJ1-2|.
CASSQAGSRYGYTF
TGTGCCAGCAGCCAAGCAGGGTCTCGCTATGGCTACACCTTC
>once|TRBV6-5|TRBJ1-1|.
CASSYSTDNTEAFF
TGTGCCAGCAGTTACTCAACTGATAACACTGAAGCTTTCTTT
>.|TRBV5-6|TRBJ2-1|TRBD2
CASSLTSGGFYNEQFF
TGTGCCAGCAGCCTAACAAGCGGGGGCTTCTACAATGAGCAGTTCTTC
>.|TRBV5-1|TRBJ2-3|TRBD2
CASSFASGGPYTQYF
TGCGCCAGCAGCTTCGCTAGCGGGGGCCCCTATACGCAGTATTTT
>few|TRBV25-1|TRBJ1-1|.
CASSGWTTNTEAFF
TGTGCCAGCAGTGGATGGACAACGAACACTGAAGCTTTCTTT
>.|TRBV18|TRBJ1-2|TRBD1
CASSPLSGTGGKLYGYTF
TGTGCCAGCTCACCACTTTCTGGGACAGGGGGGAAACTATATGGCTACACCTTC
>.|TRBV6-5|TRBJ2-5|TRBD2
CASRGVGRGETQYF
TGTGCCAGCAGGGGGGTTGGGAGGGGAGAGACCCAGTACTTC
>.|TRBV27|TRBJ1-2|.
CASSLKATPNYGYTF
TGTGCCAGCAGCTTGAAAGCTACCCCTAACTATGGCTACACCTTC
>.|TRBV27|TRBJ2-3|.
CASSSPRVVGTQYF
TGTGCCAGCAGTTCACCCCGGGTAGTTGGCACGCAGTATTTT
>once|TRBV7-9|TRBJ2-3|.
CASSDGVTDTQYF
TGTGCCAGCAGCGACGGGGTCACAGATACGCAGTATTTT
>.|TRBV5-1|TRBJ1-1|.
CASSSGSVFNTEAFF
TGCGCCAGCAGCTCTGGCTCTGTCTTTAATACTGAAGCTTTCTTT
>.|TRBV20-1|TRBJ1-4|.
CSASSRDATNEKLFF
TGCAGTGCTAGTTCCAGGGATGCAACTAATGAAAAACTGTTTTTT
>.|TRBV11-3|TRBJ2-3|.
CASSPGTTDTQYF
TGTGCCAGCAGCCCAGGAACCACAGATACGCAGTATTTT
>few|TRBV5-1|TRBJ2-5|.
CASSLEAVGAAETQYF
TGCGCCAGCAGCTTGGAGGCAGTGGGGGCAGCTGAGACCCAGTACTTC
>.|TRBV25-1|TRBJ1-1|.
CASSTRLTDGNTEAFF
TGTGCCAGCAGTACCAGGCTTACTGATGGGAACACTGAAGCTTTCTTT
>few|TRBV4-2|TRBJ1-1|.
CASTLAGGMNTEAFF
TGTGCCAGCACCCTAGCCGGGGGGATGAACACTGAAGCTTTCTTT
>.|TRBV19|TRBJ2-3|.
CASSMSLTDTQYF
TGTGCCAGTAGTATGAGTTTGACAGATACGCAGTATTTT
>.|TRBV12-3/TRBV12-4|TRBJ1-2|.
CASSSLRAGYTF
TGTGCCAGCTCTTCCCTGAGGGCTGGCTACACCTTC
>.|TRBV19|TRBJ1-2|.
CASSIGVGPNYGYTF
TGTGCCAGTAGTATAGGAGTTGGGCCTAACTATGGCTACACCTTC
>.|TRBV5-6|TRBJ2-5|TRBD1
CASSHGTVGETQYF
TGTGCCAGCAGCCACGGGACAGTCGGGGAGACCCAGTACTTC
>.|TRBV9|TRBJ2-4|.
CASSVEPQPENIQYF
TGTGCCAGCAGCGTAGAACCCCAACCGGAAAACATTCAGTACTTC
>.|TRBV5-1|TRBJ2-1|TRBD2
CASSLALAGGYNEQFF
TGCGCCAGCAGCTTGGCCCTAGCGGGGGGTTACAATGAGCAGTTCTTC